These T cell receptor beta chains were read from a single sample in a study of blood T cell repertoires in COVID-19. Clones were read by immunoSEQ multiplex PCR, and TCRdb kept only the in-frame ones, dropping some. Of 25,000 to 30,000 clones listed, 85% to 90% are singletons. Source material: peripheral blood. The receptors derive from a human donor in a cohort sampled during active COVID-19. CDR3s include the opening cysteine and the closing phenylalanine or tryptophan. Fields, in order: V gene, J gene, D gene, clone size, CDR3 DNA, CDR3 protein. The D gene is left open where the match is weak. Only part of the rows carry a size: once, few, many, or a class if the clone is expanded.

>TRBV27|TRBJ1-2|TRBD1|.
TGTGCCAGCAGTGCTACAGGGGTGGCGAGTGGCTACACCTTC
CASSATGVASGYTF
>TRBV6-5|TRBJ1-3|.|few
TGTGCCAGCAGCCCACAGAATGACGGAAACACCATATATTTT
CASSPQNDGNTIYF
>TRBV7-8|TRBJ1-2|.|.
TGTGCCAGCAGCCTTAGGGAGGGAAGCTACACCTTC
CASSLREGSYTF
>TRBV29-1|TRBJ2-7|TRBD2|.
TGCAGCGTAGGGACTAGCGGAGCGCGGGAGCAGTACTTC
CSVGTSGAREQYF
>TRBV28|TRBJ1-1|TRBD1|.
TGTGCCAGCAGTTTGAGGACAGGGGTCACTGAAGCTTTCTTT
CASSLRTGVTEAFF
>TRBV18|TRBJ1-5|.|.
TGTGCCAGTAAAGGGGATAGCAATCAGCCCCAGCATTTT
CASKGDSNQPQHF
>TRBV6-6|TRBJ2-3|.|once
TGTGCCAGCAGTCCGGGGGGCGTATTGATTTGGACAGATACGCAGTATTTT
CASSPGGVLIWTDTQYF
>TRBV5-4|TRBJ2-5|TRBD2|.
TGTGCCAGCAGCTTGGGAGTGACTAGCGCTGAGACCCAGTACTTC
CASSLGVTSAETQYF
>TRBV6-1|TRBJ2-7|TRBD1|.
TGTGCCAGCCGTGACAGGGGCGAGCAGTACTTC
CASRDRGEQYF
>TRBV19|TRBJ1-1|.|.
TGTGCCAGTAGTATAGATCTCGTCAGGGGCACTGAAGCTTTCTTT
CASSIDLVRGTEAFF
>TRBV7-6|TRBJ2-5|.|.
TGTGCCAGCAGCCCCCCGGTAGTACAAGAGACCCAGTACTTC
CASSPPVVQETQYF
>TRBV12-3/TRBV12-4|TRBJ2-3|.|once
TGTGCCAGCAGGCTAGTGGTGCAGTATTTT
CASRLVVQYF
>TRBV19|TRBJ2-5|TRBD1|.
TGTGCCAGTAGGACGGGACAGCAAGAGACCCAGTACTTC
CASRTGQQETQYF
>TRBV9|TRBJ2-5|.|.
TGTGCCAGCAGCGTAGTAGAGGGTCAAGAGACCCAGTACTTC
CASSVVEGQETQYF
>TRBV18|TRBJ1-4|.|.
TGTGCCAGCTCACCACCGGAAGGGAGACGGGAAAAACTGTTTTTT
CASSPPEGRREKLFF
>TRBV27|TRBJ2-2|.|.
TGTGCCAGCAGTTTATCCCCTTGGGGGGACCTAAGAGGCGGGGAGCTGTTTTTT
CASSLSPWGDLRGGELFF
>TRBV6-6|TRBJ1-2|.|.
TGTGCCAGCAGCCAGGGCTCCAACTATGGCTACACCTTC
CASSQGSNYGYTF
>TRBV4-2|TRBJ1-5|TRBD1|.
TGTGCCAGCAGCCCAACCGGGACAGGGGGCGATCAGCCCCAGCATTTT
CASSPTGTGGDQPQHF
>TRBV7-2|TRBJ2-7|.|.
TGTGCCAGTCATAATAGGGGCTACGAGCAGTACTTC
CASHNRGYEQYF
>TRBV6-5|TRBJ2-7|.|.
TGTGCCAGCAGACCCGCAGGGCCGATCTCCTACGAGCAGTACTTC
CASRPAGPISYEQYF
>TRBV4-2|TRBJ1-2|.|.
TGTGCCAGCAGCCCTGCCGGACTCGCCTATGGCTACACCTTC
CASSPAGLAYGYTF
>TRBV5-1|TRBJ1-1|TRBD1|.
TGCGCCAGCGGCAAGAGGACCAGGGGGCGCGACACTGAAGCTTTCTTT
CASGKRTRGRDTEAFF
>TRBV28|TRBJ2-3|TRBD2|.
TGTGCCAGCAGTTCACCACGGGGGGGACCAAGAGATACGCAGTATTTT
CASSSPRGGPRDTQYF
>TRBV9|TRBJ2-1|.|.
TGTGCCAGCAGCCCCGGGGGTAGCGGGGACAGCTCCTACAATGAGCAGTTCTTC
CASSPGGSGDSSYNEQFF
>TRBV5-4|TRBJ1-2|TRBD1|.
TGTGCCAGCAGCTCACTACTGGACAGGGTGTTAGCTGGCTACACCTTC
CASSSLLDRVLAGYTF
>TRBV7-8|TRBJ2-3|.|.
TGTGCCAGCAGCGCGAGACTCGTCTCTGGCACAGATACGCAGTATTTT
CASSARLVSGTDTQYF
>TRBV7-2|TRBJ1-1|TRBD1|once
TGTGCCAGCAGCCCCAAGGGACAGACGAACACTGAAGCTTTCTTT
CASSPKGQTNTEAFF
>TRBV24-1|TRBJ2-1|TRBD2|.
TGTGCCACCAGTGATGGTCTAAGCGGGGGGCACAACAATGAGCAGTTCTTC
CATSDGLSGGHNNEQFF
>TRBV2|TRBJ2-2|.|.
TGTGCCAGCAGAGAGACTTCAAACACCGGGGAGCTGTTTTTT
CASRETSNTGELFF
>TRBV28|TRBJ1-1|.|few
TGTGCCAGCAGCCAACGGGTTGACAGGCTGAACACTGAAGCTTTCTTT
CASSQRVDRLNTEAFF
>TRBV18|TRBJ1-2|.|.
TGTGCCAGCTCACCAGGGAGGAGTCCCAGTGGCTACACCTTC
CASSPGRSPSGYTF
>TRBV6-2/TRBV6-3|TRBJ1-4|.|.
TGTGCCAGCAGTCCCGGAACCGGACATAGGAGAGAAAAACTGTTTTTT
CASSPGTGHRREKLFF
>TRBV7-2|TRBJ2-3|TRBD2|few
TGTGCCAGCAGCCCGCTGGCGGGGAGGGGTACGCAGTATTTT
CASSPLAGRGTQYF
>TRBV6-5|TRBJ1-6|.|few
TGTGCCAGCAGTTACTCGAGGAGCTCCTATAATTCACCCCTCCACTTT
CASSYSRSSYNSPLHF
>TRBV4-2|TRBJ2-5|TRBD1|.
TGTGCCAGCAGCCAGGGGGACAGGGGGAGGGAGACCCAGTACTTC
CASSQGDRGRETQYF
>TRBV15|TRBJ2-3|.|.
TGTGCCACCAGCAGACCCGAGGGCACCTGGCCCTTCACAGATACGCAGTATTTT
CATSRPEGTWPFTDTQYF
>TRBV7-9|TRBJ2-1|TRBD1|.
TGTGCCAGCAGCTCGGGACAGGGGCGACATGAGCAGTTCTTC
CASSSGQGRHEQFF
>TRBV28|TRBJ1-2|TRBD1|.
TGTGCCAGTGGGGTCCTTGACAGGGGGGTCGCTAACTATGGCTACACCTTC
CASGVLDRGVANYGYTF
>TRBV7-8|TRBJ2-3|TRBD2|.
TGTGCCAGCAGCTTCGGGCGGGGGGGCCCAGATACGCAGTATTTT
CASSFGRGGPDTQYF
>TRBV4-1|TRBJ1-1|.|.
TGCGCCAGCAGCACAAGCGGGACGGGGCGTGCTTTCTTT
CASSTSGTGRAFF
>TRBV30|TRBJ2-5|.|once
TGTGCCTGGACTGGGGGGGAGACCCAGTACTTC
CAWTGGETQYF
>TRBV7-3|TRBJ1-1|TRBD1|.
TGTGCCAGCAGCGAAATGGACAGGGGAGGGACTGAAGCTTTCTTT
CASSEMDRGGTEAFF
>TRBV7-2|TRBJ2-2|.|.
TGTGCCAGCAGCTCCCGACGTCCAGGGTCCGGGGAGCTGTTTTTT
CASSSRRPGSGELFF
>TRBV7-9|TRBJ2-5|.|few
TGTGCCAGCAGCCCCGGCCCTGGACACTACCAAGAGACCCAGTACTTC
CASSPGPGHYQETQYF
>TRBV20-1|TRBJ1-2|.|.
TGCAGTGCTTCGGGGAACTATGGCTACACCTTC
CSASGNYGYTF
>TRBV3-1/TRBV3-2|TRBJ1-1|.|.
TGTGCCAGCAGCCAGGCGGCTGAAGCTTTCTTT
CASSQAAEAFF
>TRBV11-3|TRBJ1-2|.|.
TGTGCCAGCAGCCCCGCTGGGGCCGACTATGGCTACACCTTC
CASSPAGADYGYTF
>TRBV25-1|TRBJ2-1|TRBD2|.
TGTGCCAGCAGTGACCCCCTATATGCGGGGACTAACAATGAGCAGTTCTTC
CASSDPLYAGTNNEQFF
>TRBV5-1|TRBJ1-3|.|.
TGCGCCAGCAGCTTCCAGGGGCGGGACACCATATATTTT
CASSFQGRDTIYF
>TRBV3-1/TRBV3-2|TRBJ2-3|.|.
TGTGCCAGCAGCCAAGTCGGGCGGGGGCCGCGCACAGATACGCAGTATTTT
CASSQVGRGPRTDTQYF
>TRBV15|TRBJ1-4|TRBD1|.
TGTGCCACCAGCAGCGCCGGACAGGGGTTAAATGAAAAACTGTTTTTT
CATSSAGQGLNEKLFF
>TRBV13|TRBJ2-7|TRBD2|.
TGTGCCAGCAGCGGGGAGACTAGCGGGATATACGAGCAGTACTTC
CASSGETSGIYEQYF
>TRBV5-1|TRBJ2-7|.|once
TGCGCCAGCAGCGAGCCCAACAGGATCTACGAGCAGTACTTC
CASSEPNRIYEQYF
>TRBV6-5|TRBJ2-3|.|.
TGTGCCAGCAGTTTACAGGATTCCACAGATACGCAGTATTTT
CASSLQDSTDTQYF